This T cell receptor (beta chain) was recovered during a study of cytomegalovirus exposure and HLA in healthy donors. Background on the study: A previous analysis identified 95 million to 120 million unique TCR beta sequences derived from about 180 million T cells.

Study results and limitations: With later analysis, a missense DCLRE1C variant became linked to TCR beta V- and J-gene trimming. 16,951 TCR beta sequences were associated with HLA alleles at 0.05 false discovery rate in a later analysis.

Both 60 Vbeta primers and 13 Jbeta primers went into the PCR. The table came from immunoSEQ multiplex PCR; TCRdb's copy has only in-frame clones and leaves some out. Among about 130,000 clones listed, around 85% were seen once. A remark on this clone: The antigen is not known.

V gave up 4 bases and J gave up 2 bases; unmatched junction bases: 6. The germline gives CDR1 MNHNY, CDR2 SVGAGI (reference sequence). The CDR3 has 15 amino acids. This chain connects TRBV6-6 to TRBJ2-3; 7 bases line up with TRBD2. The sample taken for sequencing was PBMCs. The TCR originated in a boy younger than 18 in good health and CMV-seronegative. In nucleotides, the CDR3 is TGTGCCAGCAGTTCGTCCGGGACTAACACAGATACGCAGTATTTT. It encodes CASSSSGTNTDTQYF.